The 24 T cell receptor beta chains reported below all come from one sample, sequenced in a study of ipilimumab plus nivolumab after autologous stem cell transplantation. Only in-frame clones appear in the TCRdb table, and some are missing; sequencing was by immunoSEQ multiplex PCR. The table shows tens of thousands of clones, with 90% to 95% occurring only once. Sequenced here: PBMCs, sampled in a trial of ipilimumab plus nivolumab as post-transplant consolidation. All receptors come from a male donor with multiple myeloma.

This chain links TRBV7-8 with TRBJ1-6; D ambiguous. The CDR3 is 18 amino acids. Trimming removed 0 bases at V and 0 bases at J, with 12 bases between. Germline loops: CDR1 SGHVS, CDR2 FQNEAQ. DNA of the CDR3: TGTGCCAGCAGCTTAGCGTCTGCTTTGAGCTCCTATAATTCACCCCTCCACTTT. Protein sequence: CASSLASALSSYNSPLHF.

This chain uses TRBV12-5 with TRBJ1-4; no reliable D call. The CDR3 totals 15 residues. Germline V gene lookup returns CDR1 LGHNT and CDR2 FRNRAP. Trimming cost V 1 base and J 7 bases, with 13 bases left between them. The CDR3 DNA sequence: TGTGCTAGTGGTTTGGCCCGGGCCCTGGGTGAAAAACTGTTTTTT. As protein: CASGLARALGEKLFF.

The rearrangement joins TRBV7-2 to TRBJ2-3; D not resolved. CDR3 length: 15 amino acids. CDR1 and CDR2 from the germline V gene are SGHTA and FQGNSA. Trimming cost V 3 bases and J 1 base, with 11 bases left between them. The CDR3 coding sequence is TGTGCCAGCAGCTTCCGGCTCCAACGCACAGATACGCAGTATTTT. It specifies CASSFRLQRTDTQYF.

The sample holds a few counts of this clone. The gene calls are TRBV5-8 and TRBJ1-4; D not resolved. Germline CDR1 and CDR2: SGHTS and YDEGEE. CDR3 length: 15 amino acids. Trimming took off 0 bases at V and 8 bases at J, with 14 bases between the two ends. The CDR3 nucleotides read TGTGCCAGCAGCTTGGAATTGGTGCCCGGGGAAAAACTGTTTTTT. Translating it yields CASSLELVPGEKLFF.

The chain carries TRBV9 and TRBJ1-2; 8 nucleotides match TRBD1. With V trimmed by 2 bases and J by 4 bases, 7 bases remained unmatched. The CDR3 is made up of 15 amino acids. Germline CDR1 is SGDLS and CDR2 is YYNGEE. DNA of the CDR3: TGTGCCAGCAGCGTTGTGGACAGGGACAGCTATGGCTACACCTTC. It yields the protein CASSVVDRDSYGYTF.

This clone has only one observation. The chain recombines TRBV7-2 with TRBJ2-7; D may be TRBD2 (7 bases). Germline CDR1 SGHTA, CDR2 FQGNSA. CDR3 length: 16 amino acids. V was trimmed by 0 bases and J by 4 bases, leaving 16 bases between them. CDR3 coding DNA: TGTGCCAGCAGCTTAGCGGGGGGGCGAACTGTATACGAGCAGTACTTC. It translates to CASSLAGGRTVYEQYF.

The chain is built from TRBV11-2 and TRBJ2-3; 8 bases align to TRBD2. Germline trimming cut 2 bases from V and 2 bases from J; bases unmatched to any gene: 3. Germline CDR1 reads SGHAT; CDR2 reads FQNNGV. The CDR3 runs to 15 residues. The CDR3 is CASSLSGGPTDTQYF. DNA for the CDR3: TGTGCCAGCAGCTTAAGCGGGGGCCCCACAGATACGCAGTATTTT.

V and J are TRBV19 and TRBJ2-3; no clear D gene. The CDR3 spans 16 residues. Germline CDR1 reads LNHDA; CDR2 reads SQIVND (reference sequence). The V end lost 3 bases, the J end lost 2 bases, and 15 bases lay between the germline ends. The CDR3 region has the DNA TGTGCCAGTAGTATGAGTCCGTCAACTTACACAGATACGCAGTATTTT. Its protein product is CASSMSPSTYTDTQYF.

A single count supports this clone. The chain joins TRBV5-5 to TRBJ2-5; TRBD2 matches 14 bases. CDR1 and CDR2 (germline): SGHKS, YYEKEE (reference sequence). Trimming removed 4 bases from V and 6 bases from J; junction bases left unmatched: 8. This CDR3 is 16 amino acids long. CDR3 sequence reads: CASSPGTSGSWKTQYF. In DNA, the CDR3 is TGTGCCAGCAGCCCAGGGACTAGCGGGAGCTGGAAGACCCAGTACTTC.

This chain joins TRBV7-2 and TRBJ1-5; tentatively, D is TRBD1 (5 bases). Germline V gene sequence: CDR1 SGHTA, CDR2 FQGNSA. V lost 2 bases to trimming and J lost 1 base, with 9 bases between them. This CDR3 has 15 amino acids. The CDR3 nucleotides are TGTGCCAGCAGCTTAAGGGGTCGGAGCAATCAGCCCCAGCATTTT. As protein: CASSLRGRSNQPQHF.

The chain is built from TRBV4-2 and TRBJ2-7; possibly TRBD1 for D (6 bases). CDR1 LGHNA and CDR2 YNFKEQ come from the germline V gene. The V end lost 3 bases, the J end lost 2 bases, and 8 bases lay between the germline ends. The CDR3 contains 13 residues. CDR3 nucleotides: TGTGCCAGCAGCCAGGACAGTACCTACGAGCAGTACTTC. Protein product: CASSQDSTYEQYF.

In this sample, this clone turned up a few times. This chain connects TRBV13 to TRBJ2-7; 8 nucleotides match TRBD2. With V trimmed by 0 bases and J by 7 bases, 11 bases remained unmatched. The CDR3 runs to 16 residues. CDR1 and CDR2 (germline): PRHDT, FYEKMQ (reference sequence). DNA of the CDR3: TGTGCCAGCAGCTTAGGGAGGAGTGCGGGGGGTTATGAGCAGTACTTC. Residues: CASSLGRSAGGYEQYF.

The chain joins TRBV7-9 to TRBJ1-5; D remains unclear. The length of the CDR3 is 12 residues. V was pared by 1 base and J by 7 bases, with 5 bases between. Germline V gene data show CDR1 as SEHNR and CDR2 as FQNEAQ (reference sequence). CDR3 bases: TGTGCCAGCAGCTTAGGGTTCCAGCCCCAGCATTTT. Protein product: CASSLGFQPQHF.

The chain combines TRBV29-1 with TRBJ2-5, with 7 positions matching TRBD2. V dropped 4 bases and J dropped 5; count of bases not matched to a gene: 10. The CDR3 is 14 amino acids. The germline CDR1 and CDR2 sequences are SQVTM and ANQGSEA. The DNA of the CDR3 is TGCAGCGTTGCGGGGAGGGAAAGGAGGGAGACCCAGTACTTC. The encoded protein is CSVAGRERRETQYF.

In DNA, the CDR3 is TGTGCCAGCAGTTACAACCTAGCGGGAGGGCCTTACGAGCAGTACTTC. Encoded protein: CASSYNLAGGPYEQYF. The chain carries TRBV6-6 and TRBJ2-5, with 12 nucleotides matching TRBD2. The J call may be faulty, since TRBJ2-7 better matches the DNA end. The CDR3 extends over 16 amino acids. The germline CDR1 and CDR2 sequences are MNHNY and SVGAGI (reference sequence).

This chain connects TRBV18 to TRBJ2-5, with D unresolved. There are 14 residues in the CDR3. CDR1 is KGHSH, CDR2 LQKENI, per germline. V lost 3 bases and J 2 bases, leaving 10 bases between the germline ends. CDR3 residues: CASSPLPEQETQYF. In DNA, the CDR3 is TGTGCCAGCTCACCTCTACCGGAACAAGAGACCCAGTACTTC.

CDR3 sequence: CASSLGGLAVYNEQFF. CDR3 DNA: TGTGCCAGCAGCTTGGGAGGGCTAGCGGTTTACAATGAGCAGTTCTTC. The genes are TRBV5-4 and TRBJ2-1; 7 bases are shared with TRBD2. Losses at the gene ends were 0 bases for V and 4 bases for J; bases not matched to a gene: 7. This CDR3 spans 16 amino acids. Germline V gives CDR1 SGHNT, CDR2 YYREEE (reference sequence).

There are a few counts of this clone. The rearrangement links TRBV5-5 to TRBJ1-1; possible D gene TRBD1, 5 bases. The V end was cut by 6 bases, the J end by 3 bases, with 15 bases between. CDR1 is SGHKS and CDR2 is YYEKEE in the germline V gene (reference sequence). The CDR3 is 14 residues long. CDR3 in amino acids: CASNLLGAYTEAFF. CDR3 nucleotide sequence: TGTGCCAGCAACCTCCTCGGGGCTTACACTGAAGCTTTCTTT.

This clone was recorded once. The genes are TRBV6-6 and TRBJ2-2; D may be TRBD2 (6 bases). The CDR3 sequence is 14 residues long. The V gene lost 6 bases and the J gene lost 4 bases, with 12 bases spanning the gap. Germline assignment: CDR1 MNHNY and CDR2 SVGAGI (reference sequence). The CDR3 loop is CASSGRDGTGELFF. CDR3 DNA sequence: TGTGCCAGCAGCGGGCGGGATGGCACCGGGGAGCTGTTTTTT.

The chain uses TRBV7-3 and TRBJ2-3; 9 bases map to TRBD2. V gave up 2 bases and J gave up 6 bases; unmatched junction bases: 6. The CDR3 sequence is 15 residues long. CDR1 SGHTA and CDR2 FQGTGA come from the germline V gene. CDR3 loop: CASSLGREGLDTQYF. Written as DNA, the CDR3 is TGTGCCAGCAGCTTAGGGCGGGAGGGCCTCGATACGCAGTATTTT.

J is TRBJ1-1 and V is TRBV7-3, with 7 nucleotides matching TRBD1. The J segment lost 1 base and the V segment lost 4 bases, leaving 9 bases of the junction unmatched. The CDR3 totals 16 residues. Germline assignment: CDR1 SGHTA and CDR2 FQGTGA. The CDR3 loop reads CASSSPGGARNTEAFF. The CDR3 DNA is TGTGCCAGCAGCTCCCCAGGGGGGGCGAGGAACACTGAAGCTTTCTTT.

The chain carries TRBV7-2 and TRBJ2-3; D uncertain. V gave up 0 bases and J gave up 6 bases, with 13 bases separating them. Looked up from germline, CDR1 is SGHTA and CDR2 is FQGNSA. The CDR3 length is 15 residues. CDR3 region: CASSLAPTPFDTQYF. Here the CDR3 DNA reads TGTGCCAGCAGCTTAGCACCCACTCCCTTCGATACGCAGTATTTT. The whole variable domain, filled in from reference TRBV7-2 and TRBJ2-3, reads GAGVSQSPSNKVTEKGKDVELRCDPISGHTALYWYRQSLGQGLEFLIYFQGNSAPDKSGLPSDRFSAERTGGSVSTLTIQRTQQEDSAVYLCASSLAPTPFDTQYFGPGTRLTVL.

The CDR3 DNA follows: TGTGCCAGCAGCGTGATGGGGGACGCACCACTGAACACCGGGGAGCTGTTTTTT. It translates to CASSVMGDAPLNTGELFF. V usage is TRBV9 and J usage is TRBJ2-2; D is tentatively TRBD1 or TRBD2 (5 bases each). Trimming left V 2 bases short and J 1 base short, with 18 bases between. The CDR3 spans 18 residues. Germline assignment: CDR1 SGDLS and CDR2 YYNGEE.

The chain carries TRBV4-2 and TRBJ2-3; 9 bases match TRBD2. Germline values: CDR1 LGHNA, CDR2 YNFKEQ. The CDR3 has 17 amino acids. Trimming cost V 0 bases and J 4 bases; bases outside gene matches: 8. CDR3 DNA sequence: TGTGCCAGCAGCCAAGAGACCGGCGGGGGGGTGTCAGATACGCAGTATTTT. Its protein is CASSQETGGGVSDTQYF.